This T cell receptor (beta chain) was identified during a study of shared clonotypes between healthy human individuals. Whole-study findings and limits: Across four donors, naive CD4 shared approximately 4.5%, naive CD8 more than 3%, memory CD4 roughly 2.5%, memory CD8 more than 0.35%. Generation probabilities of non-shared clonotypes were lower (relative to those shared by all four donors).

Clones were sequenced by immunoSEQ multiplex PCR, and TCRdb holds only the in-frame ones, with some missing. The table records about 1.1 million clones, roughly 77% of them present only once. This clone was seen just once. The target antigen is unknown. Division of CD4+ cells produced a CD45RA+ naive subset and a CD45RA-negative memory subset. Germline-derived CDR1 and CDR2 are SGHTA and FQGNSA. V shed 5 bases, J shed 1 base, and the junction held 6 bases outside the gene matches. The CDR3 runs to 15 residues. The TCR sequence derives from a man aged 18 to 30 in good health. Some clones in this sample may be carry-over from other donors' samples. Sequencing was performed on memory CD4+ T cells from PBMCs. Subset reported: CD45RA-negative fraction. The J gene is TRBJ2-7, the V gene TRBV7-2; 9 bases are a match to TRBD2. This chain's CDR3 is CASSGASGASYEQYF. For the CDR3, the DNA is TGTGCCAGCAGCGGGGCTAGCGGGGCTTCCTACGAGCAGTACTTC.